A selection of T cell receptor beta chains follows, all from one sample in a study of beta chain features in type 1 diabetes. Produced via immunoSEQ multiplex PCR; TCRdb's table is partial and in-frame only. The sample carries about 210,000 clones, approximately 10% recorded once. The sample consisted of central memory CD4+ T cells from blood. The receptors were sampled from a man aged 18 to 29 in good health. CDR3s leave out the opening cysteine and the closing phenylalanine or tryptophan.

CDR3	V	J
ASSLDGRANTGELF	TRBV11-2	TRBJ2-2
SVVTSGIMDEQF	TRBV29-1	TRBJ2-1
ASSIAGQGATGANVLT	TRBV19	TRBJ2-6
ASSFTGRRETQY	TRBV5-1	TRBJ2-5
ASSEVLISYEQY	TRBV2	TRBJ2-7
ASSQDGGGGTDTQY	TRBV5-4	TRBJ2-3
ASSNLAGYNEQF	TRBV19	TRBJ2-1
ASSPRQDGSYNEQF	TRBV18	TRBJ2-1
ASSPSRYEQY	TRBV28	TRBJ2-7
AWSVGGVAHEQY	TRBV30	TRBJ2-7
ASSFPTGTGSYEQY	TRBV7-9	TRBJ2-7
ASSATGGARETQY	TRBV6-6	TRBJ2-5
ASSDYSGNTIY	TRBV18	TRBJ1-3
ASSLYFWKLAGRAGEQF	TRBV5-4	TRBJ2-1
ASSPDWPSTDTQY	TRBV5-1	TRBJ2-3
ASSPLAGAYNEQF	TRBV25-1	TRBJ2-1
ASSYTQQETQY	TRBV6-5	TRBJ2-5
ASSSKLAGGRELF	TRBV7-9	TRBJ2-2
SVSRTGADTQY	TRBV29-1	TRBJ2-3
ASSPWTGQETQY	TRBV19	TRBJ2-5
ASSRGQSYEQY	TRBV19	TRBJ2-7
SVDGQNTDTQY	TRBV29-1	TRBJ2-3
ASSSGTGRNTEAF	TRBV5-1	TRBJ1-1
ASSLGLGAPGTDTQY	TRBV27	TRBJ2-3
ASSFRLAGVRADTQY	TRBV7-2	TRBJ2-3
ASSLERGLSYEQY	TRBV5-1	TRBJ2-7
ASSFPGTGDTEAF	TRBV27	TRBJ1-1
ASSPTGTGYPEKLF	TRBV28	TRBJ1-4
ASSERRQGYEQY	TRBV2	TRBJ2-7
ASSFTAGAYEQY	TRBV11-3	TRBJ2-7
ASSSPRTGKQETQY	TRBV6-6	TRBJ2-5
ASSATGVVKTQY	TRBV28	TRBJ2-5
ASSPSWTGRAETQY	TRBV27	TRBJ2-5
ASRELLGEETQY	TRBV5-1	TRBJ2-5
ASSQSRGNTGELF	TRBV23-1	TRBJ2-2
ASSEFGKDQPQH	TRBV2	TRBJ1-5
AISSGSGGQGRETQY	TRBV10-3	TRBJ2-5
ASSRGIADTQY	TRBV9	TRBJ2-3
ASSLQAGVEQY	TRBV7-9	TRBJ2-7
ASSGSGVGTGELF	TRBV5-1	TRBJ2-2
ASSQGLAGYQETQY	TRBV4-1	TRBJ2-5
AWSVSGLYGYT	TRBV30	TRBJ1-2
ASSPQHGGTDTQY	TRBV18	TRBJ2-3
ATSRGGSGTGNEKLF	TRBV15	TRBJ1-4
ASSAGTAQPQH	TRBV2	TRBJ1-5
AWRKTGNTIY	TRBV30	TRBJ1-3